One and the same sample provided the 5 T cell receptor beta chains below, sequenced in a study of T cell responses to AZD1222 COVID-19 vaccine. Generated by immunoSEQ multiplex PCR, the TCRdb table keeps only in-frame clones and is missing some. The sample lists some 89,000 clones, approximately 90% occurring once. Sequencing used peripheral blood, obtained on day 0 of MenACWY control vaccination. These receptors were collected from an adult in good health.

This sequence joins TRBV19 and TRBJ1-2, with D unresolved. Germline CDR1 and CDR2: LNHDA and SQIVND (reference sequence). V dropped 3 bases and J dropped 6 bases, with 17 bases sitting between them. The CDR3 length is 15 residues. CDR3 region: CASSIPWKGSNGYTF. CDR3 coding DNA: TGTGCCAGTAGTATCCCTTGGAAAGGGTCGAATGGCTACACCTTC.

This rearrangement joins TRBV19 to TRBJ1-2; 11 positions agree with TRBD1. The CDR3 is 15 residues long. The V and J ends lost 4 bases and 3 bases, in that order; junction bases with no gene match: 4. CDR1 and CDR2 (germline): LNHDA, SQIVND (reference sequence). This chain's CDR3 is CASSTGTGGDYGYTF. The CDR3 nucleotides read TGTGCCAGTAGTACCGGGACAGGGGGGGACTATGGCTACACCTTC.

The rearrangement joins TRBV7-9 to TRBJ2-7, with a possible D match to TRBD2 (5 bases). CDR1 SEHNR and CDR2 FQNEAQ come from the germline V gene (reference sequence). CDR3 length: 15 amino acids. The germline V and J ends were trimmed by 3 bases and 6 bases, with 18 bases remaining between them. The DNA for the CDR3 is TGTGCCAGCAGCTTCGTCATACGAGAGGGTCCCGAGCAGTACTTC. The encoded protein is CASSFVIREGPEQYF. Full variable domain (rest looked up from reference TRBV7-9 and TRBJ2-7): DTGVSQNPRHKITKRGQNVTFRCDPISEHNRLYWYRQTLGQGPEFLTYFQNEAQLEKSRLLSDRFSAERPKGSFSTLEIQRTEQGDSAMYLCASSFVIREGPEQYFGPGTRLTVT.

This rearrangement joins TRBV4-3 to TRBJ2-1; D gene ambiguous. Trimming stripped 2 bases from V and 9 bases from J, with 11 bases between. The CDR3 contains 13 residues. Germline V lookup: CDR1 LGHNA, CDR2 YSLEER. CDR3 residues: CASSQFRVGEQFF. CDR3 bases: TGCGCCAGCAGCCAATTCCGCGTAGGTGAGCAGTTCTTC.

Here the CDR3 reads CASSSNLRGHSPLHF. CDR3 DNA: TGTGCCAGCAGCTCCAACCTCAGGGGGCACTCACCCCTCCACTTT. The rearrangement joins TRBV11-2 to TRBJ1-6, with 8 nucleotides matching TRBD1. V lost 4 bases, J lost 10 bases, and 9 bases stayed unmatched. CDR1 and CDR2 from the germline V gene are SGHAT and FQNNGV. The CDR3 contains 15 residues. The entire variable domain, with the rest obtained from reference TRBV11-2 and TRBJ1-6, is as follows: EAGVAQSPRYKIIEKRQSVAFWCNPISGHATLYWYQQILGQGPKLLIQFQNNGVVDDSQLPKDRFSAERLKGVDSTLKIQPAKLEDSAVYLCASSSNLRGHSPLHFGNGTRLTVT.